The T cell receptor beta chain described here comes from a study of T cell changes during pregnancy in multiple sclerosis. Trimming cost V 5 bases and J 1 base, with 9 bases left between them. This CDR3 contains 15 residues. Germline CDR1 SGHTA, CDR2 FQGTGA. Produced via immunoSEQ multiplex PCR; TCRdb's table is partial and in-frame only. The data hold about 55,000 clones, with around 90% observed a single time. This clonotype was sampled from a female donor with multiple sclerosis, enrolled in a pregnancy study. This chain connects TRBV7-3 to TRBJ2-6; D perhaps matches TRBD2 (6 bases). The specimen comprised CD4+ T cells from peripheral blood mononuclear cells, sampled in the first trimester of pregnancy. The CDR3 loop reads CASSLEGSGANVLTF. CDR3 nucleotide sequence: TGTGCCAGCAGCCTGGAGGGATCTGGGGCCAACGTCCTGACTTTC. The entire variable domain, with the rest obtained from reference TRBV7-3 and TRBJ2-6, is as follows: GAGVSQTPSNKVTEKGKYVELRCDPISGHTALYWYRQSLGQGPEFLIYFQGTGAADDSGLPNDRFFAVRPEGSVSTLKIQRTERGDSAVYLCASSLEGSGANVLTFGAGSRLTVL.